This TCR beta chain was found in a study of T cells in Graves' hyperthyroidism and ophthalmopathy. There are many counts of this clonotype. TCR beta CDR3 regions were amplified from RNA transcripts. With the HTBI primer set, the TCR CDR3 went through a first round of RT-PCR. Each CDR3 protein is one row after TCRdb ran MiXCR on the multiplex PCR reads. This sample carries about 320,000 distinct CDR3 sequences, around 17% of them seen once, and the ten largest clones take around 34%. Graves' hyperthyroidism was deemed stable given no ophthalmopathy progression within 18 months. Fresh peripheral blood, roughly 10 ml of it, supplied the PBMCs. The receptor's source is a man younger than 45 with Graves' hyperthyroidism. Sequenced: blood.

The CDR3 sequence is CSANQNEQFF. DNA of the CDR3: TGCAGTGCTAACCAGAATGAGCAGTTCTTC. The chain couples TRBV20-1 to TRBJ2-1; D remains unclear. V dropped 4 bases and J dropped 7 bases, with 5 bases sitting between them. CDR3 length: 10 residues. Germline loops: CDR1 DFQATT, CDR2 SNEGSKA (reference sequence).